This T cell receptor (beta chain) is from a study of early T cells in non-severe SARS-CoV-2 infection. Each single cDNA molecule received a unique molecular identifier. TCRdb recomputed calls from the 5' RACE reads with MiXCR, one row per CDR3 protein. This sample has 85,000 to 90,000 distinct CDR3 sequences; about 14% occur once, and the top ten carry around 5.8%. J gave up 3 bases and V 0 bases, and 2 bases lay outside the gene matches. The CDR3 length is 14 residues. Germline V gene sequence: CDR1 KGHSH, CDR2 LQKENI. In regard to this clonotype: Its specificity is not known.

Broader study findings: The study's VDJdb matching favored anti-spike CD8 responses and missed private and CD4 specificities.

This receptor was taken from an adult who was a healthcare worker with PCR-confirmed SARS-CoV-2 infection or an uninfected control (not recorded which). This chain connects TRBV18 to TRBJ2-7, with 7 nucleotides matching TRBD2. Sequencing was done on a sample of whole blood. The CDR3 coding sequence is TGTGCCAGCTCACCACCGGGGGGGGGCTACGAGCAGTACTTC. Encoded protein: CASSPPGGGYEQYF.